The 17 T cell receptor beta chains below all came from one sample that was sequenced in a study of T cells after yellow fever vaccination. From the 5' RACE reads, TCRdb called clonotypes with MiXCR, one entry per CDR3 protein. Among about 500,000 distinct CDR3 sequences listed, about a sixth were seen once. This specimen was PBMCs, taken 5 days after the first yellow fever vaccination. These receptors were collected from a man younger than 30 who received the YFV17D yellow fever vaccine.

A few counts support this clonotype. The chain employs TRBV30 and TRBJ2-1; no reliable D call. The CDR3 loop spans 14 amino acids. Germline assignment: CDR1 GTSNPN and CDR2 SVGIG (reference sequence). Deletions cut 8 bases from V and 0 bases from J, with 14 bases between. The DNA for the CDR3 is TGTGCCGCCCAGAGATGGAGCTCCTACAATGAGCAGTTCTTC. Its protein product is CAAQRWSSYNEQFF.

This clonotype has more than one count but fewer than ten. The chain links TRBV27 to TRBJ2-4; 8 bases match TRBD1. This CDR3 is built from 12 residues. The germline V gene encodes CDR1 MNHEY and CDR2 SMNVEV (reference sequence). V was pared by 6 bases and J by 5 bases, with 0 bases of the junction left unmatched. The CDR3: CASRTGENIQYF. The CDR3 DNA reads TGTGCCAGCAGGACAGGGGAAAACATTCAGTACTTC.

This clonotype came up a few times. V usage is TRBV14 and J usage is TRBJ2-3; D gene ambiguous. CDR3 length: 15 amino acids. Germline CDR1 and CDR2: SGHDN and FVKESK. Trimming pared 0 bases from V and 4 bases from J, leaving 11 bases between. The CDR3: CASSQEAASADTQYF. In DNA, the CDR3 is TGTGCCAGCAGCCAAGAGGCGGCTTCTGCAGATACGCAGTATTTT.

At least ten counts were recorded for this clonotype. The J gene is TRBJ2-5, the V gene TRBV5-1; 8 bases fit TRBD2. The V segment lost 3 bases and the J segment 5 bases; nucleotides outside the gene matches: 6. Germline CDR1 is SGHRS and CDR2 is YFSETQ. The CDR3 runs to 14 residues. The CDR3, as DNA: TGCGCCAGCAGCTCCCGGACTAGCTCGGAGACCCAGTACTTC. It specifies CASSSRTSSETQYF.

V gene TRBV5-1 combines with J gene TRBJ2-6; no clear D gene. There are 12 residues in the CDR3. Trimming stripped 7 bases from V and 0 bases from J, with 2 bases between. Germline loops: CDR1 SGHRS, CDR2 YFSETQ. As DNA, the CDR3 is TGCGCCAGCCGCTCTGGGGCCAACGTCCTGACTTTC. Amino acids: CASRSGANVLTF.

This clonotype was seen more than once but under ten times. The chain links TRBV4-1 to TRBJ1-1, with a tentative D call TRBD1 (6 bases). The length of the CDR3 is 15 residues. Trimming removed 0 bases from V and 7 bases from J, with 15 bases in between. Germline V gene data show CDR1 as MGHRA and CDR2 as YSYEKL. The CDR3 is CASSQETGKRVEAFF. Written as DNA, the CDR3 is TGCGCCAGCAGCCAAGAAACAGGGAAGCGTGTTGAAGCTTTCTTT.

In this sample, this clonotype turned up a few times. The chain uses TRBV7-2 and TRBJ1-1; D gene ambiguous. The germline gives CDR1 SGHTA, CDR2 FQGNSA. V was pared by 0 bases and J by 2 bases, with 10 bases between. There are 15 residues in the CDR3. The CDR3 loop is CASSLAFGTNTEAFF. CDR3 DNA sequence: TGTGCCAGCAGCTTAGCGTTCGGAACAAACACTGAAGCTTTCTTT.

The chain links TRBV30 to TRBJ2-6; no reliable D call. V lost 0 bases and J lost 0, with 6 bases in between. CDR1 and CDR2 (germline): GTSNPN, SVGIG (reference sequence). This CDR3 contains 15 residues. The CDR3 sequence: CAWSVGVSGANVLTF. Written as DNA, the CDR3 is TGTGCCTGGAGTGTAGGCGTCTCTGGGGCCAACGTCCTGACTTTC.

J is TRBJ2-7 and V is TRBV29-1; D remains ambiguous. The germline CDR1 and CDR2 sequences are SQVTM and ANQGSEA. The length of the CDR3 is 13 residues. V was cut by 7 bases and J by 3 bases, with 16 bases left in between. The CDR3 coding sequence is TGCAGCGGAGGTGGCAGGCCCATCTACGAGCAGTACTTC. This gives the protein CSGGGRPIYEQYF.

The chain joins TRBV9 to TRBJ2-1, with 7 bases that match TRBD2. Losses at the gene ends were 2 bases for V and 0 bases for J; bases not matched to a gene: 5. CDR1 and CDR2 (germline): SGDLS, YYNGEE. The CDR3 covers 16 residues. CDR3 in amino acids: CASSVGGGVSYNEQFF. For the CDR3, the DNA is TGTGCCAGCAGCGTGGGGGGAGGGGTCTCCTACAATGAGCAGTTCTTC.

This clonotype has just a few counts. This chain uses TRBV29-1 with TRBJ1-1; the D is unclear. The CDR3 is 13 residues long. V lost 6 bases and J lost 1, with 12 bases in between. The germline V gene encodes CDR1 SQVTM and CDR2 ANQGSEA. The CDR3: CSVLPPANTEAFF. DNA for the CDR3: TGCAGCGTCCTCCCGCCCGCGAACACTGAAGCTTTCTTT.

This clonotype came up a few times. The CDR3 reads CASTAGTGGEQYF. CDR3 sequence (DNA): TGTGCCAGCACCGCCGGGACAGGTGGCGAGCAGTACTTC. The chain employs TRBV6-2 or TRBV6-3 and TRBJ2-7; the match to TRBD1 covers 8 bases. J was trimmed by 6 bases and V by 7 bases; bases with no gene match: 8. Germline V lookup: CDR1 MNHEY, CDR2 SVGEGT. The length of the CDR3 is 13 residues.

The chain combines TRBV5-1 with TRBJ2-5; 9 nucleotides line up with TRBD2. The length of the CDR3 is 14 residues. With 1 base clipped from V and 5 bases from J, the junction kept 3 bases outside the gene matches. Germline V gene lookup returns CDR1 SGHRS and CDR2 YFSETQ. In DNA form, the CDR3 reads TGCGCCAGCAGCTTGCGGACTAGCGATGAGACCCAGTACTTC. Translated: CASSLRTSDETQYF.

This clonotype was counted at least ten times. A read error may account for a junction end that differs from germline. The CDR3 DNA reads TGCGCCAGCAGCTTGGCACTAGCGGGGGGCCAGGAGACCCAGTACTTC. Its translation: CASSLALAGGQETQYF. The chain links TRBV7-2 to TRBJ2-5, with 12 bases aligning to TRBD2. CDR3 length: 16 amino acids. The germline V gene encodes CDR1 SGHTA and CDR2 FQGNSA.

The CDR3 sequence is CASSDRTSFNQPQHF. The CDR3 nucleotides are TGTGCCAGCAGTGATCGCACCTCGTTTAATCAGCCCCAGCATTTT. The rearrangement uses TRBV6-1 and TRBJ1-5; no clear D. V lost 3 bases to trimming and J lost 4 bases, with 13 bases between them. Looked up from germline, CDR1 is MNHNS and CDR2 is SASEGT. The CDR3 has 15 residues.

This clonotype was counted only a few times. The chain employs TRBV5-6 and TRBJ2-5, with 9 bases matching TRBD1. This CDR3 comprises 14 residues. The junction had 6 bases not matched to a gene; V was cut back by 4 bases and J by 5 bases. From germline, CDR1 is SGHDT and CDR2 YYEEEE. The CDR3 region is CASSPGTGYETQYF. CDR3 nucleotides: TGTGCCAGCAGCCCCGGGACAGGGTACGAGACCCAGTACTTC.

The chain employs TRBV6-5 and TRBJ2-5; 9 nucleotides align to TRBD2. Germline CDR1 and CDR2: MNHEY and SVGAGI. V shed 0 bases, J shed 5 bases, and the junction held 4 bases outside the gene matches. The CDR3 length is 15 residues. Here the CDR3 reads CASSYSAGGRETQYF. In DNA form, the CDR3 reads TGTGCCAGCAGTTACTCGGCGGGGGGGCGGGAGACCCAGTACTTC.